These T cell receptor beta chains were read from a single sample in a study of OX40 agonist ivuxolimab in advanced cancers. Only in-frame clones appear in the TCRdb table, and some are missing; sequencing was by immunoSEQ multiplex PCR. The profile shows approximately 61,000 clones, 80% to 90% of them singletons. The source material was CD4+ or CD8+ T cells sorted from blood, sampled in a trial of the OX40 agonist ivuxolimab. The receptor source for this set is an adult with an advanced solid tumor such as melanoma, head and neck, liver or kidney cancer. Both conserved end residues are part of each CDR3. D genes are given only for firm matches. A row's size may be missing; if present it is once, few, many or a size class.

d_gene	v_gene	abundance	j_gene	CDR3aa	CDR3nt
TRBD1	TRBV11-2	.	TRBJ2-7	CASSPGQGEGYEQYF	TGTGCCAGCAGCCCGGGACAGGGGGAGGGTTACGAGCAGTACTTC
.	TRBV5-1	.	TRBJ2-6	CASSQQGSGANVLTF	TGCGCCAGCAGCCAGCAAGGGTCCGGGGCCAACGTCCTGACTTTC
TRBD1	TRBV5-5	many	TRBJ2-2	CASSLAGGGHWDTGELFF	TGTGCCAGCAGCTTGGCAGGGGGCGGTCATTGGGACACCGGGGAGCTGTTTTTT
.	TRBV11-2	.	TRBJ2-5	CASKEVGAYQETQYF	TGTGCCAGCAAAGAGGTAGGAGCGTACCAAGAGACCCAGTACTTC
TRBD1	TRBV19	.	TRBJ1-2	CASSLPGQARDGYTF	TGTGCCAGTAGTCTCCCTGGACAGGCCCGTGATGGCTACACCTTC
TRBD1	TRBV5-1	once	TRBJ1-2	CASSLVEGAQFGYTF	TGCGCCAGCAGCTTGGTGGAGGGGGCGCAATTTGGCTACACCTTC
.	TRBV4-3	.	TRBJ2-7	CASSQGEQGLYEQYF	TGCGCCAGCAGCCAAGGGGAGCAGGGCCTCTACGAGCAGTACTTC
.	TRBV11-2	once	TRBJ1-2	CASSPDNYGYTF	TGTGCCAGCAGCCCCGATAATTATGGCTACACCTTC
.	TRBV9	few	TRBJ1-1	CASSPGGQLGTEAFF	TGTGCCAGCAGCCCTGGGGGACAACTGGGCACTGAAGCTTTCTTT
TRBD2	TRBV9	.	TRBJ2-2	CASSPYGTSEHRELFF	TGTGCCAGCAGCCCGTATGGGACTAGTGAACACCGGGAGCTGTTTTTT